This TCR beta chain appears in the sequencing data of a study of T cell responses to AZD1222 COVID-19 vaccine. Assay used: immunoSEQ multiplex PCR; TCRdb lists only in-frame clones, some missing. The profile shows 110,000 to 150,000 clones, 75% to 95% of them singletons. Overall study findings and caveats: Females made up more of the donors, who were largely white British, and clonal diversity may have come out too low. Reportedly, nearly half of unique spike TCRs recognized epitopes outside B.1.351/B.1.1.7 mutations.

In regard to this clone: Its matching antigen is unknown.

J lost 3 bases, V lost 4 bases, and 5 bases had no gene match. CDR3 length equals 15 residues. CDR1 is SGHRS, CDR2 YFSETQ, per germline. The sequences come from peripheral blood, collected on day 0 of AZD1222 vaccination. J is TRBJ2-7 and V is TRBV5-1, with 12 nucleotides matching TRBD2. The clonotype was recovered from an adult in good health. CDR3 in amino acids: CASSLETSGSYEQYF. The CDR3 nucleotides are TGCGCCAGCAGCCTCGAGACTAGCGGGAGCTACGAGCAGTACTTC.